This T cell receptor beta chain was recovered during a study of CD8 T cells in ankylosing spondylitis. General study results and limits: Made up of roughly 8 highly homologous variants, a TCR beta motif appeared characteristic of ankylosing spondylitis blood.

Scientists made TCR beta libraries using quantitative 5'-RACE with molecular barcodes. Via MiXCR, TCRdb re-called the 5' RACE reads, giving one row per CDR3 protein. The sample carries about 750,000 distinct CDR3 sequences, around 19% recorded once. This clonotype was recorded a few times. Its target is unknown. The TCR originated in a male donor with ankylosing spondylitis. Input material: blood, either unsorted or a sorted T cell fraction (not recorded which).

This chain's CDR3 is CASSSQPAGASGANVLTF. The CDR3 nucleotides read TGTGCCAGCAGCTCACAGCCAGCGGGGGCTTCTGGGGCCAACGTCCTGACTTTC. V and J are TRBV5-6 and TRBJ2-6; TRBD2 matches 8 bases. The germline V gene encodes CDR1 SGHDT and CDR2 YYEEEE. This CDR3 is 18 amino acids long. Trimming removed 3 bases from V and 1 base from J; junction bases left unmatched: 9.